This T cell receptor (beta chain) was identified in a study of T-cell memory formation after mild COVID-19. As for the study in general: Clusters were largely donor specific.

This CDR3 region has 12 residues. V was trimmed by 5 bases and J by 8 bases, leaving 11 bases between them. The germline CDR1 and CDR2 sequences are KGHDR and SFDVKD. The 5'RACE method, run with constant-segment primers, produced TCR alpha and TCR beta cDNA libraries (carrying sample barcodes and UMIs). In TCRdb, the 5' RACE reads were re-called with MiXCR into one record per CDR3 protein. The sample holds 150,000 to 200,000 distinct CDR3 sequences, 20% to 25% seen once. This chain connects TRBV24-1 to TRBJ1-2; possibly TRBD1 for D (5 bases). This TCR was sampled from an adult woman who had mild COVID-19 (a few samples of this study predate the infection). Cell type and time point are not known. Source material: PBMCs or a T cell subset sorted from them (not recorded which). The CDR3 DNA reads TGTGCCACCAGTGGGGGGGTTGACGGCTACACCTTC. Translating gives CATSGGVDGYTF.